The rows below give T cell receptor beta chains drawn from one sample of a study of CXCR3-negative and CXCR3-positive naive CD8 T cells. TCRdb re-called the 5' RACE reads and gives one entry per CDR3 protein, without DNA. Recorded for this sample: tens of thousands of distinct CDR3 sequences. The sequenced sample was naive CXCR3+ CD8+ T cells from blood. These receptors all stem from a human donor in good health. Some clones in this sample may be carry-over from other donors' samples. Both conserved end residues are part of each CDR3.

TRBJ2-1,TRBV6-5,13,CASSSGLVEEQFF
TRBJ2-7,TRBV7-6,13,CASSRGGADEQYF
TRBJ2-1,TRBV4-1,15,CASSQDRETRSRRFF
TRBJ2-7,TRBV28,13,CASRSGHYYEQYF
TRBJ1-1,TRBV28,15,CASSPHRAGLTEAFF
TRBJ1-1,TRBV20-1,12,CSAKYGYTEAFF
TRBJ1-2,TRBV28,12,CASNRDLYGYTF
TRBJ2-1,TRBV23-1,14,CASSGGRACNEQFF
TRBJ2-7,TRBV4-3,18,CASSQVVRGGAVWYEQYF
TRBJ2-3,TRBV4-1,12,CASSQGFDTQYF
TRBJ2-7,TRBV28,16,CASSLTGWAGVDEQYF
TRBJ2-5,TRBV28,17,CASSLYLPGQTEETQYF
TRBJ2-1,TRBV18,21,CASSPTSGSDDNPSSYNEQFF
TRBJ2-5,TRBV28,14,CATFPLRGQETQYF
TRBJ2-5,TRBV6-1,13,CASRRQNQETQYF
TRBJ1-5,TRBV28,14,CASSLWWGGQPQHF
TRBJ2-3,TRBV19,13,CASNSWITDTQYF
TRBJ2-1,TRBV29-1,15,CSVQRDRGGGNEQFF
TRBJ2-7,TRBV29-1,14,CSARGGSLSYEQYF
TRBJ2-5,TRBV29-1,13,CSVESREGVTQYF
TRBJ2-3,TRBV12-3/TRBV12-4,15,CASSLTAGLTDTQYF
TRBJ2-3,TRBV7-9,16,CASSLARAGPEDTQYF
TRBJ2-2,TRBV28,15,CASSFSTGTTGELFF
TRBJ2-7,TRBV14,13,CASSPRGFYEQYF
TRBJ1-5,TRBV28,11,CASSLSEPQHF
TRBJ1-1,TRBV28,15,CASSLSPGTGYEAFF
TRBJ2-1,TRBV29-1,16,CSVDGVDAGSYNEQFF
TRBJ2-7,TRBV20-1,11,CSAGTGYEQYF